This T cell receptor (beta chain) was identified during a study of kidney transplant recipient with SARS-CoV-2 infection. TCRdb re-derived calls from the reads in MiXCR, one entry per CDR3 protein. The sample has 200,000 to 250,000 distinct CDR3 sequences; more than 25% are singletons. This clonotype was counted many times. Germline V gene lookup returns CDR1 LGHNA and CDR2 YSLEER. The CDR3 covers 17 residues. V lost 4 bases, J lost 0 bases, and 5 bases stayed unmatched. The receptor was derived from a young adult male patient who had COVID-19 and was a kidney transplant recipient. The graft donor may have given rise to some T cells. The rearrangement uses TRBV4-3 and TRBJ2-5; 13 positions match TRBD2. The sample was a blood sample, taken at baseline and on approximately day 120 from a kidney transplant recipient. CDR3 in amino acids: CASSLKLAGGNQETQYF. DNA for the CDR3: TGCGCCAGCAGCCTCAAACTAGCGGGAGGGAACCAAGAGACCCAGTACTTC.